Included here is one TCR beta chain sequence, with context. This clone was found a few times. Its antigen is not yet known. No much larger clone exists at a distance of one base, and base qualities are not known. CDR1 and CDR2, per the germline V gene (reference sequence), are SGHNT and YYREEE. Measured from the cysteine to the phenylalanine, the CDR3 is 15 residues long. Only the CDR3 part of the read is kept: 45 bases, read in frame from the first base. Trimming at the junction amounts to 3 bases on V and 2 bases on J, and the germline ends lie 14 bases apart. This entry comes from a study of beta chain features in type 1 diabetes (dated by TCRdb to the late 2010s). Looking at the study overall: No differences in mean age, gender distribution, total cell number or subset yield were found between patients and healthy donors. Whereas all 30 or so donors provided naive and central memory subsets, regulatory and stem cell-like memory subsets were isolated from just 8 patients and about 8 healthy donors. A total of under 140,000,000 sorted cells were examined across all samples, and the number of cells per subset was strongly correlated with RNA yield. The study compared the TCRB repertoires of sorted circulating CD4+ T cell subsets in recently diagnosed type 1 diabetes patients with those in matched healthy donors.

Points the paper makes about the study in general: Shorter templates might have been favored by PCR, but patient and control samples were amplified and corrected together, so both groups would have been affected equally by any skew. Patients with type 1 diabetes made fewer insertions and deleted more nucleotides at VDJ recombination sites, implying thymic rearrangement abnormalities. The naive, central memory and regulatory TCRB repertoires appeared to resemble one another more closely among patients than among healthy donors. Because small numbers of individuals were included in the HLA sub-analyses, any influence of HLA type on TCRB rearrangement was left unresolved. Because cDNA was sequenced instead of genomic DNA, highly expressing activated cells could be over-represented, though the groups showed no difference in activation or CD3 levels. Type 1 diabetes patients showed a moderate but significant shortening of TCRB CDR3 length in all four CD4+ subsets.

A single peripheral blood draw of around 100 mL on average was collected from each donor into heparinised tubes. Naive, central memory, regulatory and stem cell-like memory CD4+ T cells were sorted on a BD FACSAria II using a panel including CD45RO, CCR7, CD25, CD127, CD95 and CD27. A purity above 98% was achieved for all sorted populations. PBMCs were separated immediately by Lymphoprep density gradient centrifugation and were stained directly, without being cultured. So that batch effects would be minimized, each experiment stained and sorted samples in pairs, pairing one healthy donor with one patient. All of the isolated RNA was reverse transcribed with the High Capacity cDNA Reverse Transcription Kit, so expressed TCRB transcripts were sequenced. Deep immunoSEQ sequencing was performed on naive, central memory and regulatory T cell samples, with an average of about 4 million total reads per sample. Sorted cells were lysed in RLT buffer and RNA was extracted with DNase-treated RNeasy Micro or Mini kits, depending on cell number. To prevent cross-contamination, every cell subset was processed on its own, while patient and healthy donor samples were processed together. TCRB sequences were amplified from cDNA with the immunoSEQ multiplex PCR, producing 87-bp fragments spanning the CDR3 region. Sequencing of the amplicons was done on the Illumina HiSeq platform. Per the authors' processing: PCR bias was computationally corrected using synthetic template baselines, reads within Hamming distance 2 were collapsed, and singletons that could not be merged were discarded. Reads were aligned against IMGT to assign V, D and J genes, CDR3 length and insertions or deletions at six rearrangement sites. Within each subset, clonotype counts were normalized to sorted cell number, and only after that were true diversity and Gini coefficients computed with the tcR R package. Repertoire sharing was quantified using the overlap coefficient calculated on TCRB nucleotide sequences. As a proxy for the pre-selection repertoire, out-of-frame TCRB sequences from naive cells were analyzed. Not all clones reach the TCRdb copy of this immuneACCESS table, which keeps in-frame sequences only. Checked studies attribute under half of the gap to unresolved V genes and leave the rest unexplained. V and J calls and clone size come straight from that table; D and trimming were deduced from the DNA. The sample profile shows more than 300,000 clones; roughly 13% of them were found once. Approximately 0.015% of the sample is held by the ten biggest clonotypes.

The origin of this receptor is a man younger than 35 in good health. The chain was built from TRBV5-4 and TRBJ2-5; the D gene identity is not certain. Sequenced material: naive CD4+ T cells from blood. The cell subset or site label on this specimen signifies: true naive CD4+ T cells. This receptor has the CDR3 CASSSPTTGQETQYF. The DNA is as follows: TGTGCCAGCAGCTCGCCCACTACCGGTCAAGAGACCCAGTACTTC.